This T cell receptor (beta chain) was found in a study of cytomegalovirus exposure and HLA in healthy donors. The CDR3 has 14 residues. Trimming shortened V by 5 bases and J by 5 bases, and 15 bases separated the two germline ends. Looked up from germline, CDR1 is PRHDT and CDR2 is FYEKMQ (reference sequence). This clone was counted once. Healthy bone marrow donors made up the donors. Researchers ran the PCR with 60 Vbeta and 13 Jbeta primers. Data came from immunoSEQ multiplex PCR; TCRdb stores just in-frame clones and leaves some out. The repertoire holds 270,000 or so clones, 92% seen once, with 1.5% to 2% in the top ten.

The sample was PBMCs. The TCR sequence derives from a girl aged 2-9 years in good health and CMV-seronegative. The V call is TRBV13, the J call TRBJ2-5; TRBD2 might be the D (6 bases). The CDR3 reads CASSRTGGVETQYF. The CDR3 DNA follows: TGTGCCAGCAGCAGAACCGGGGGAGTCGAGACCCAGTACTTC. The full variable domain, rest sourced from reference TRBV13 and TRBJ2-5, is AAGVIQSPRHLIKEKRETATLKCYPIPRHDTVYWYQQGPGQDPQFLISFYEKMQSDKGSIPDRFSAQQFSDYHSELNMSSLELGDSALYFCASSRTGGVETQYFGPGTRLLVL.